These T cell receptor beta chains were read from a single sample in a study of blood T cell repertoires in COVID-19. Measured with immunoSEQ multiplex PCR; TCRdb has only the in-frame clones, and not every one. The repertoire holds about 370,000 clones, with about 89% as singletons. The sample taken for sequencing was peripheral blood. Receptors originate from a woman between 25 and 40 years old with COVID-19, enrolled during active disease. The CDR3 runs from the conserved cysteine through the conserved F or W. Each record gives: J gene, V gene, CDR3 protein.

TRBJ2-5	TRBV19	CASSSDIQETQYF
TRBJ2-1	TRBV6-6	CASSYLRGINEQFF
TRBJ2-1	TRBV3-1/TRBV3-2	CASSPPLWEASYNEQFF
TRBJ2-7	TRBV29-1	CSVEVGARYEQYF
TRBJ1-2	TRBV24-1	CATSDYAGDYGYTF
TRBJ2-7	TRBV25-1	CASSEGWSIGDEQYF
TRBJ1-1	TRBV18	CASSRLQGRLGTEAFF
TRBJ2-1	TRBV10-3	CAISDYGTRGYNEQFF
TRBJ2-1	TRBV6-5	CASSLGGGGPYNEQFF
TRBJ2-7	TRBV11-3	CASSLSRTGEDEQYF
TRBJ2-2	TRBV4-1	CASSEIQDTGELFF
TRBJ1-2	TRBV5-6	CASTGDNYGYTF
TRBJ1-2	TRBV27	CASSRQASPLWGYTF
TRBJ2-3	TRBV6-5	CASSSGTSGVMQYF
TRBJ1-6	TRBV6-4	CASSVDRGNSPLHF
TRBJ2-2	TRBV6-2/TRBV6-3	CASSGGLAGPGELFF
TRBJ2-5	TRBV7-2	CASSSSGFRETQYF
TRBJ2-7	TRBV4-2	CASSQDRGYEQYF
TRBJ1-1	TRBV2	CASRADRGLTEAFF
TRBJ1-6	TRBV28	CASSPRQGSSYNSPLHF
TRBJ1-1	TRBV30	CAWRAGERVDTEAFF
TRBJ1-1	TRBV27	CASSSQGTGKLAFF
TRBJ1-1	TRBV7-2	CASSPRGRHGGEAFF
TRBJ2-3	TRBV9	CASSVGGGTSVHF
TRBJ2-5	TRBV4-2	CASSQDEYVETQYF
TRBJ2-1	TRBV2	CASSDDGVGYNEQFF
TRBJ2-4	TRBV18	CASSPHWGLLAKNIQYF
TRBJ2-4	TRBV6-5	CASSYSGGEDIQYF
TRBJ1-4	TRBV5-6	CASSPRQANEKLFF